The present T cell receptor (beta chain) was sequenced within a study of CD8+ T cells in alopecia areata. A note on this clone: Its specificity is unknown.

The authors extracted RNA and reverse transcribed it into cDNA as the sequencing template. The protocol was immunoSEQ multiplex PCR, while the TCRdb copy is restricted to in-frame clones and leaves out a portion. The data show 150,000 or so clones, with about two thirds seen just once and around 0.9% held by the top ten. Study-wide results and caveats: An increase in clonality over normal scalp was evident in lesional scalp, especially alopecia totalis/universalis.

The CDR3 totals 15 residues. In germline, CDR1 is MNHEY, CDR2 SMNVEV (reference sequence). V was cut by 10 bases and J by 7 bases, with 22 bases left in between. Treatment meaning: oral pan-JAK inhibitor, 5-10 mg twice daily. The receptor's source is a human donor with alopecia areata. The specimen was CD4+ T cells sorted from blood, collected at week 4, from a patient treated with tofacitinib. This chain uses TRBV27 with TRBJ1-4; D is undetermined. The CDR3 bases are TGTGCCACCAAACCTCGCGGTCTCGCCGTTGAAAAACTGTTTTTT. This encodes CATKPRGLAVEKLFF.